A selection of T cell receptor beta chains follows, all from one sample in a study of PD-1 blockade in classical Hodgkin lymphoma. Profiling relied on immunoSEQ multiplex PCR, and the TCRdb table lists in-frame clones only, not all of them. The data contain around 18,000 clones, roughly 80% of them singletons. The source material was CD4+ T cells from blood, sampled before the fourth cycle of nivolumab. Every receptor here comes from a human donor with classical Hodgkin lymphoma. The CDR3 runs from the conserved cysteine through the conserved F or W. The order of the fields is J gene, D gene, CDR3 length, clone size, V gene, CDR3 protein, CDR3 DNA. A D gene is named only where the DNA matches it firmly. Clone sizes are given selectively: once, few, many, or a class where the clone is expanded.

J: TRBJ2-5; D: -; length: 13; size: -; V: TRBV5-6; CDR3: CAGRRQDQETQYF; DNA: TGTGCCGGACGGAGGCAGGACCAAGAGACCCAGTACTTC
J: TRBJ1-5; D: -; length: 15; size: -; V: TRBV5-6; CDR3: CASSFMGSGNQPQHF; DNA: TGTGCCAGCAGCTTTATGGGGTCTGGCAATCAGCCCCAGCATTTT
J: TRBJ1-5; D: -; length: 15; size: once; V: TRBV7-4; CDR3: CASSLAGYSNQPQHF; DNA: TGTGCCAGCAGCTTAGCTGGGTATAGCAATCAGCCCCAGCATTTT
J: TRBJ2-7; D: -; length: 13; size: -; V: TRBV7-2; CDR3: CASSPGPGYEQYF; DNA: TGTGCCAGCAGCCCCGGGCCAGGCTACGAGCAGTACTTC
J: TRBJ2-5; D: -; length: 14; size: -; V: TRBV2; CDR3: CASAGDIYQETQYF; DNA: TGTGCCAGCGCCGGGGACATTTACCAAGAGACCCAGTACTTC
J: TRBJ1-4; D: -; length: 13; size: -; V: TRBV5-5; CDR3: CASSRGVFEKLFF; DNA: TGTGCCAGCAGCAGGGGGGTTTTTGAAAAACTGTTTTTT
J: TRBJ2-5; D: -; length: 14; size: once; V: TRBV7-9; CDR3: CASSPGLLRETQYF; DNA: TGTGCCAGCAGCCCCGGCCTCCTCCGAGAGACCCAGTACTTC
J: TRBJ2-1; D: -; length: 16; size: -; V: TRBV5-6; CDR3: CASSLGVTDIYNEQFF; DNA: TGTGCCAGCAGCTTGGGGGTGACAGACATATACAATGAGCAGTTCTTC
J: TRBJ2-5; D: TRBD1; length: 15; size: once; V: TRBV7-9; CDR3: CASSYSGQGGETQYF; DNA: TGTGCCAGCAGTTATTCGGGACAGGGTGGAGAGACCCAGTACTTC
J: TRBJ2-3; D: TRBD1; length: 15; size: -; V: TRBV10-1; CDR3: CASSERDRGSDTQYF; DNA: TGCGCCAGCAGTGAGCGGGACAGGGGTTCAGATACGCAGTATTTT
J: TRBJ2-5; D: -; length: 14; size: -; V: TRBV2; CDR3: CASSGTYSLETQYF; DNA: TGTGCCAGCAGTGGCACCTACTCTTTGGAGACCCAGTACTTC
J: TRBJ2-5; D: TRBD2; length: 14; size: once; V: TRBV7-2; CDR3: CASSLAGLEETQYF; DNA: TGTGCCAGCAGCTTGGCCGGACTAGAAGAGACCCAGTACTTC
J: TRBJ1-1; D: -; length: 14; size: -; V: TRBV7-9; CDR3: CASSLTGGNTEAFF; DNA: TGTGCCAGCAGCTTAACGGGGGGGAACACTGAAGCTTTCTTT
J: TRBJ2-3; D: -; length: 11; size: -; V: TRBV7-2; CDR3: CASSLQGTQYF; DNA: TGTGCCAGCAGCTTACAGGGTACGCAGTATTTT
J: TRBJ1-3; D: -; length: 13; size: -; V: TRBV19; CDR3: CASSIRAGNTIYF; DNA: TGTGCCAGTAGTATTAGGGCTGGAAACACCATATATTTT
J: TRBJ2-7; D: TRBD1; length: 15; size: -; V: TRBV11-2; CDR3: CASSLTGTDYYEQYF; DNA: TGTGCCAGCAGCTTGACCGGGACAGATTACTACGAGCAGTACTTC
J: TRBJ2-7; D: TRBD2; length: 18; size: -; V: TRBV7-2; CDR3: CASSLGTSVFRDNYEQYF; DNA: TGTGCCAGCAGCTTAGGGACTAGCGTTTTCCGGGACAATTACGAGCAGTACTTC
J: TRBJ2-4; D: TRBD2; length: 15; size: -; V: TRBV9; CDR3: CASSAGTSGGYIQYF; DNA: TGTGCCAGCAGCGCAGGGACTAGCGGGGGTTACATTCAGTACTTC